This T cell receptor beta chain comes out of a study of OX40 agonist ivuxolimab in advanced cancers. As for the study more broadly: Ivuxolimab was an agonistic, fully human IgG2 monoclonal antibody directed against OX40 (CD134), a costimulatory receptor. Patients were allowed to have had prior anti-PD-1, anti-PD-L1 or anti-CTLA-4 therapy, and around 40% of the dose-escalation patients had previously received checkpoint inhibitors. The dose-escalation cohort was about 83% male with a mean age of approximately 60 years, ranging from about 23 to 85. Peripheral TCRbeta sequencing aimed to test whether ivuxolimab altered TCR sequence diversity and caused clonal T-cell expansion. Partial responses occurred in three dose-escalation patients, of whom one had hepatocellular carcinoma and two had cutaneous melanoma. Intravenous ivuxolimab was administered to patients every 2 weeks at six dose levels: 0.01, 0.1, 0.3, 1.5, 3 and 10 mg/kg. The paper reports the monotherapy dose-escalation portion (N of about 52 patients) of the phase I ivuxolimab trial. Among the approximately 54 dose-escalation patients, some 20 had hepatocellular carcinoma, roughly 15 melanoma, 9 renal cell carcinoma and 9 head and neck cancer. The research as a whole found: Low levels of normalized T-cell clonal expansion were also shown by some nonresponding patients. Which antigens the clonally expanded peripheral T cells were specific for was not determined. After ivuxolimab, more expanded clones were found on average in CD8+ T cells than in CD4+ T cells. Partial responders in the 0.1-3.0 mg/kg groups had among the lowest normalized peripheral clonal expansion, especially among CD8+ T cells. At doses from 0.1 to 3.0 mg/kg, clonal expansion was seen in both CD4+ and CD8+ blood T cells between baseline and week 6.

The trial excluded patients who had a history of autoimmune disease or who were on systemic immunosuppression. Peripheral blood for TCR sequencing was drawn from every dose cohort at baseline, at cycle 4 day 1 and at cycle 7 day 1. The samples were drawn from a first-in-human, open-label, multicenter phase I dose-escalation trial of ivuxolimab. Adults with locally advanced or metastatic head and neck squamous cell, hepatocellular, melanoma or renal cell carcinoma were enrolled in the trial. Before TCR sequencing, CD4+ T cells and CD8+ T cells were sorted from peripheral blood as separate populations. Remarks on this clone: Its antigen specificity is not known. Qualities for individual bases were not recorded, and no much larger clone is one base off.

The germline V gene (reference sequence) provides CDR1 MNHEY and CDR2 SMNVEV. V drops 4 bases and J drops 6 bases, leaving 13 bases in between. The CDR3, from cysteine to phenylalanine, totals 14 residues. Only the CDR3 region is kept as DNA, spanning 42 bases read in frame from base 1. Genomic DNA was isolated from the sorted cells so that the TCRbeta CDR3 region could be sequenced. TCRbeta CDR3 regions were sequenced using the immunoSEQ Assay. Imported from immuneACCESS, the table was reduced by TCRdb to in-frame sequences with V and J called. These copies leave out some clones; in studies compared against another copy, an unresolved V gene accounts for under half, and the cause of the remainder is not known. For this sample the table gives approximately 70,000 clones, of which about 93% were detected only once. Clones ranked in the top ten supply over 4.5% of the sample.

The source material was CD4+ or CD8+ T cells sorted from blood, sampled in a trial of the OX40 agonist ivuxolimab. This receptor was identified in an adult with an advanced solid tumor such as melanoma, head and neck, liver or kidney cancer. Recombination connected TRBV27 to TRBJ2-4; perhaps TRBD1 is the D gene, with 7 bases matching. The DNA sequence is TGTGCCAGCAGTTCGGAGGGACAGAGAAACATTCAGTACTTC. It is translated as CASSSEGQRNIQYF.